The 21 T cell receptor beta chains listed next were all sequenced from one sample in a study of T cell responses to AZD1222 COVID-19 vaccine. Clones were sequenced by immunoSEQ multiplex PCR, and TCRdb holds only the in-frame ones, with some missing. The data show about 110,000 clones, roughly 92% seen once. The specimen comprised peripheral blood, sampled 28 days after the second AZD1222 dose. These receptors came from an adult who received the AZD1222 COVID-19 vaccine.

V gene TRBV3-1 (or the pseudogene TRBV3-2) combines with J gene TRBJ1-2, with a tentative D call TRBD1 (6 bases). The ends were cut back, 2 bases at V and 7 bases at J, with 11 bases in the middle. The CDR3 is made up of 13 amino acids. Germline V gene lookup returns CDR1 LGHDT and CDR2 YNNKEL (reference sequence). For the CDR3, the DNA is TGTGCCAGCAGCCAAACAGGGACCGGTGGCTACACCTTC. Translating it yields CASSQTGTGGYTF.

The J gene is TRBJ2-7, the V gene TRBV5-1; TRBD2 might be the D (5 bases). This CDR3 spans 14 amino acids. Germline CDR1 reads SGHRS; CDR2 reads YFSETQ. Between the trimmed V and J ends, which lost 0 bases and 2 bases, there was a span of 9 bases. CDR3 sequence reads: CASSLERQTYEQYF. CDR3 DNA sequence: TGCGCCAGCAGCTTGGAGCGGCAAACCTACGAGCAGTACTTC.

The CDR3 sequence is CSVQWGQGFSNEQFF. The CDR3 nucleotides are TGCAGCGTTCAGTGGGGACAGGGTTTCTCCAATGAGCAGTTCTTC. This chain connects TRBV29-1 to TRBJ2-1; 9 bases align to TRBD1. The CDR3 totals 15 residues. With V trimmed by 5 bases and J by 6 bases, 11 bases remained unmatched. In germline, CDR1 is SQVTM, CDR2 ANQGSEA.

CDR3 region: CASSLFSGGASNEQFF. The CDR3 region has the DNA TGTGCCAGCAGCTTGTTTAGCGGGGGGGCCTCCAATGAGCAGTTCTTC. The genes are TRBV5-4 and TRBJ2-1, with 11 nucleotides matching TRBD2. The germline CDR1 and CDR2 sequences are SGHNT and YYREEE (reference sequence). This CDR3 has 16 amino acids. V lost 1 base, J lost 6 bases, and 6 bases stayed unmatched.

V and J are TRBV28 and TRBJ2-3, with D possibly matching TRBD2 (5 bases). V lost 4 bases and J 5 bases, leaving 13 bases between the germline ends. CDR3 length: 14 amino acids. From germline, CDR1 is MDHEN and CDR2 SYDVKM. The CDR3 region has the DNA TGTGCCAGCAGTTATGTAACGGGGTTAGATACGCAGTATTTT. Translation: CASSYVTGLDTQYF.

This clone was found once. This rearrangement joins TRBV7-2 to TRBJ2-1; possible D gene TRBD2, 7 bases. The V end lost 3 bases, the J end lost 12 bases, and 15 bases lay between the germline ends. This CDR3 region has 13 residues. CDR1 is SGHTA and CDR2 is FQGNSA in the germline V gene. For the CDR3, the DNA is TGTGCCAGCAGCTTTGTGGGGGGGGGCTGGCAGTTCTTC. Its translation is CASSFVGGGWQFF.

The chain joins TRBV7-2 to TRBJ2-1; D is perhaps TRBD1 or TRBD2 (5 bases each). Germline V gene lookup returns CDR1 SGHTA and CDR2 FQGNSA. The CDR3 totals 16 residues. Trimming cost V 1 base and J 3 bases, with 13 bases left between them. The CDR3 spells CASSLVSGTGYNEQFF. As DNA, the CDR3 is TGTGCCAGCAGCTTAGTCTCCGGGACCGGCTACAATGAGCAGTTCTTC.

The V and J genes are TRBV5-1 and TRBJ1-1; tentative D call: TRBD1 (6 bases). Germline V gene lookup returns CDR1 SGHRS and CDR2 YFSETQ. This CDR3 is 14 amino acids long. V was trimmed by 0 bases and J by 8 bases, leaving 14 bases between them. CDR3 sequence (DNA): TGCGCCAGCAGCTTGGCCACGGGACATCGCGAAGCTTTCTTT. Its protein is CASSLATGHREAFF.

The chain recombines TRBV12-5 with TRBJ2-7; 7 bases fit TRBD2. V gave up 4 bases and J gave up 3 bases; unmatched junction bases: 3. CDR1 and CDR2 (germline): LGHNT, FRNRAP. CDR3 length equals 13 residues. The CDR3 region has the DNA TGTGCTAGTGGTTGGGGGGGAATCTACGAGCAGTACTTC. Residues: CASGWGGIYEQYF.

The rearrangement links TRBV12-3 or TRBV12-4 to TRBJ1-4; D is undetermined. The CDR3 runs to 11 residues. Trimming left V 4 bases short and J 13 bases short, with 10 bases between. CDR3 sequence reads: CASSSGMGLFF. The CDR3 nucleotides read TGTGCCAGCAGTTCGGGGATGGGACTGTTTTTT.

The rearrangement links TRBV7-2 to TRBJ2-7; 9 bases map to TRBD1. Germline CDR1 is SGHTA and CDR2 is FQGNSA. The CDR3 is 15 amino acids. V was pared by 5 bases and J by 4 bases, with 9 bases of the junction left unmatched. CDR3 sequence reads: CASSTWTGVGYEQYF. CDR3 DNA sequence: TGTGCCAGCAGCACTTGGACAGGGGTAGGATACGAGCAGTACTTC.

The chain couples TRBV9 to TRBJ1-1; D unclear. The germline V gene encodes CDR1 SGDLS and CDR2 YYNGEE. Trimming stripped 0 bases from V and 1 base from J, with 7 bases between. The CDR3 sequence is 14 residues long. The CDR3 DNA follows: TGTGCCAGCAGCGTAGAGTTAGGGAACACTGAAGCTTTCTTT. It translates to CASSVELGNTEAFF.

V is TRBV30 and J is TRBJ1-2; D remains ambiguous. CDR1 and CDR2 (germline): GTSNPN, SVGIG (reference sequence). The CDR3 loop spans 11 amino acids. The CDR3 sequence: CAIGRDYGYTF. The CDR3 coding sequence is TGTGCTATTGGACGGGACTATGGCTACACCTTC.

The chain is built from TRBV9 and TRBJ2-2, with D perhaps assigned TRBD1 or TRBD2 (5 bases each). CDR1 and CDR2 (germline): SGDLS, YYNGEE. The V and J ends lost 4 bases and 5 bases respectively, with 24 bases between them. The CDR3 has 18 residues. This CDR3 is CASSPRDALRDSTGELFF. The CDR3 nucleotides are TGTGCCAGCAGCCCCCGGGACGCACTTAGGGATTCAACCGGGGAGCTGTTTTTT. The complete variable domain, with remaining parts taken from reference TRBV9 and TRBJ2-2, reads DSGVTQTPKHLITATGQRVTLRCSPRSGDLSVYWYQQSLDQGLQFLIQYYNGEERAKGNILERFSAQQFPDLHSELNLSSLELGDSALYFCASSPRDALRDSTGELFFGEGSRLTVL.

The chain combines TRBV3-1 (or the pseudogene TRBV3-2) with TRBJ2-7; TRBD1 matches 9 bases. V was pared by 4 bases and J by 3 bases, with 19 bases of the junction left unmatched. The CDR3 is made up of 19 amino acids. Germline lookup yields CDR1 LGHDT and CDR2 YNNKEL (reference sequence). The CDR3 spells CASSRRPLFGTGRNYEQYF. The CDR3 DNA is TGTGCCAGCAGCCGGCGGCCTCTGTTCGGGACAGGGAGGAACTACGAGCAGTACTTC.

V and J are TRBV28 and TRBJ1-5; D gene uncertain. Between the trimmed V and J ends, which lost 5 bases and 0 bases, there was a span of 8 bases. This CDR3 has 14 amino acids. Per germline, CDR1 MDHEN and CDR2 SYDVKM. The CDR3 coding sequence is TGTGCCAGCAGTCTATATTATAGCAATCAGCCCCAGCATTTT. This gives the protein CASSLYYSNQPQHF.

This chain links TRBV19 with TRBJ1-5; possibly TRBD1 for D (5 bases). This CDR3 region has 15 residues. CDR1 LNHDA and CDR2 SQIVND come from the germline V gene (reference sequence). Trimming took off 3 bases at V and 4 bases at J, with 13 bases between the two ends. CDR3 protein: CASSMGPGSNQPQHF. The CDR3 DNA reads TGTGCCAGTAGTATGGGGCCAGGGAGTAATCAGCCCCAGCATTTT.

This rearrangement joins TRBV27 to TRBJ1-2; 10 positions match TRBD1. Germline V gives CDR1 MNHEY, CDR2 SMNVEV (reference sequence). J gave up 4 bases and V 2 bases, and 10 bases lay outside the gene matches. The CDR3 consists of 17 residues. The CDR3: CASSLRTGGGQFYGYTF. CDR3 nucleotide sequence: TGTGCCAGCAGTTTAAGGACAGGGGGGGGACAGTTCTATGGCTACACCTTC.

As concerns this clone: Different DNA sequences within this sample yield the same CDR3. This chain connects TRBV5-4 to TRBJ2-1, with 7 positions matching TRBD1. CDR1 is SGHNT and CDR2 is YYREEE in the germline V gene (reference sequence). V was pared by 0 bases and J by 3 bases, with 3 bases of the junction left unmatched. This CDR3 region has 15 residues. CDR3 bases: TGTGCCAGCAGCTTGGGCCAGGGGGTCTACAATGAGCAGTTCTTC. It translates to CASSLGQGVYNEQFF.

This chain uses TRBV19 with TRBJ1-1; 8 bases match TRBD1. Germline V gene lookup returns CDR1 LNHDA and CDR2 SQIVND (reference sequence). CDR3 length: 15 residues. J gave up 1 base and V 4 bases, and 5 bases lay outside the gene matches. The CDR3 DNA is TGTGCCAGTAGTACCCGACAGGGGTCGAACACTGAAGCTTTCTTT. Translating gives CASSTRQGSNTEAFF.

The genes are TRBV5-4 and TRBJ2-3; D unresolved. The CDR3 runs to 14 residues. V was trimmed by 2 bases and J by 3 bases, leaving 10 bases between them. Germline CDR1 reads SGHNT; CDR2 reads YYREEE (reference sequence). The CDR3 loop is CASSFKGLTDTQYF. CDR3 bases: TGTGCCAGCAGCTTTAAAGGGTTAACAGATACGCAGTATTTT.